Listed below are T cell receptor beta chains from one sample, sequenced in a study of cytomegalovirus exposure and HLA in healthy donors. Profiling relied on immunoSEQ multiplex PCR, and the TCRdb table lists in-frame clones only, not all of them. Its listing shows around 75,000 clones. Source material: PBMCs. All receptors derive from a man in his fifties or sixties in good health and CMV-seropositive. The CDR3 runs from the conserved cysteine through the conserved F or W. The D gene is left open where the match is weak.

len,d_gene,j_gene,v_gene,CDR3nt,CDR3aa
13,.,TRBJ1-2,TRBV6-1,TGTGCCAGCACTATCGACAGGACCTATGGCTACACCTTC,CASTIDRTYGYTF
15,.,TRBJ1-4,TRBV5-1,TGCGCCAGCAGCCTTCTACAGGGAACTAATGAAAAACTGTTTTTT,CASSLLQGTNEKLFF
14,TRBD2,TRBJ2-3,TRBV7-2,TGTGCCAGCAGCCGTAGCGGGGGGACAGATACGCAGTATTTT,CASSRSGGTDTQYF
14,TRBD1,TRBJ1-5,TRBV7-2,TGTGCCAGCAGCTCACAGGGGAGCAATCAGCCCCAGCATTTT,CASSSQGSNQPQHF
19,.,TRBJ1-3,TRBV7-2,TGTGCCAGCAGCTTATGGGGGGACGTTGGAGGGGTCTCTGGAAACACCATATATTTT,CASSLWGDVGGVSGNTIYF
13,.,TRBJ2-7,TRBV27,TGTGCCAGCAGTTTACAAACAGGGAACGAGCAGTACTTC,CASSLQTGNEQYF
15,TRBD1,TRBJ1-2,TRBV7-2,TGTGCCAGCAGCTTCCACTCGACAGGGGGAGGAGGCTACACCTTC,CASSFHSTGGGGYTF
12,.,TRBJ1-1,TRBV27,TGTGCCAGCAGTTTCGCGACAGGCGTGGCTTTCTTT,CASSFATGVAFF
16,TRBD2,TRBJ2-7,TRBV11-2,TGTGCCAGCAGCTCATCTAGCGGGAGTATCTCCTACGAGCAGTACTTC,CASSSSSGSISYEQYF
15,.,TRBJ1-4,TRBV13,TGTGCCAGCAGCTTAGGCCGACAGCCTTATGAAAAACTGTTTTTT,CASSLGRQPYEKLFF
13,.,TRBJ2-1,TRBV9,TGTGCCAGCAGCGGCGGACTATCCGGGGAGCAGTTCTTC,CASSGGLSGEQFF
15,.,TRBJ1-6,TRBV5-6,TGTGCCAGCAGCCGGGGTTGGGGGCTCAACTCACCCCTCCACTTT,CASSRGWGLNSPLHF
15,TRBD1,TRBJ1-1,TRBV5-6,TGTGCCAGCAGCTCGCCCGACAGGGGGCCCACTGAAGCTTTCTTT,CASSSPDRGPTEAFF
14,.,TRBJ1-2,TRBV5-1,TGCGCCAGCAGTGCGGAAAATCTTCGCTATGGCTACACCTTC,CASSAENLRYGYTF